In its sample, the clone carrying this T cell receptor beta chain was seen once. Antigen unknown. Combined were second doses at about 4 or about 12 weeks. This entry belongs to a study of T cell responses to AZD1222 COVID-19 vaccine. Findings and limits, study-wide: Repertoire collection took place solely once the T cell response had peaked. Following two doses of AZD1222, Spike-specific TCR breadth and depth rose. Most donors were white British and more were female, and clonal diversity was possibly underestimated.

The CDR3 covers 14 residues. Per the germline V gene, CDR1 is MDHEN and CDR2 is SYDVKM. The trim removed 7 bases at V and 7 bases at J, leaving 6 bases unmatched. The method was immunoSEQ multiplex PCR; TCRdb's version includes in-frame clones alone and lacks a portion of them. Among about 130,000 clones, more than 90% were seen once, and the ten largest hold roughly 1.1%. V is TRBV28 and J is TRBJ1-6, with 8 bases fitting TRBD1. Material: peripheral blood, obtained 28 days after the second AZD1222 dose. The sequence derives from an adult who received the AZD1222 COVID-19 vaccine. Written as DNA, the CDR3 is TGTGCCAGCAACAAACAGGGGGGAAATTCACCCCTCCACTTT. As protein: CASNKQGGNSPLHF.